This TCR beta chain is drawn from a study of blood T cell repertoires in COVID-19. Across the study: COVID-19 samples collected from the United States, Italy and Spain covered acute and convalescent phases. Sample material is recorded as cDNA or gDNA derived from T cells, B-cell-depleted T cells, or PBMCs.

Some clones are missing from TCRdb's copy, which holds only in-frame ones; the method was immunoSEQ multiplex PCR. The sample records about 90,000 clones, around 94% being singletons. The CDR3 extends over 14 amino acids. Germline V gene lookup returns CDR1 SGHRS and CDR2 YFSETQ. V was cut by 2 bases and J by 4 bases, with 13 bases left in between. The rearrangement uses TRBV5-1 and TRBJ2-7; possible D gene TRBD1, 7 bases. The TCR comes from a woman aged 55-69 years with active COVID-19. Sequenced material: peripheral blood. CDR3 amino acids: CASSFGGGLYEQYF. The CDR3 bases are TGCGCCAGCAGCTTCGGAGGGGGCTTATACGAGCAGTACTTC.